Given below is one TCR beta chain in context. Germline CDR1 and CDR2: SGHDT and YYEEEE. The CDR3 loop spans 13 amino acids. V was trimmed by 4 bases and J by 4 bases, leaving 9 bases between them. Across about 22 US areas, participants ranged in age from about 18 to 90 years. Self-reported history from a screening survey and questionnaire set each donor's cohort. During the 2 weeks before they entered the study, exposed participants had met someone with a PCR-confirmed or clinician-diagnosed COVID-19 case. This entry comes from a study of blood T cell repertoires in COVID-19. Across the whole study: PBMCs, B-cell-depleted T cells, or T cells were the source of the cDNA or gDNA that made up the material.

Sequencing used immunoSEQ multiplex PCR; TCRdb keeps in-frame clones, though not all of them. Here the sample spans about 240,000 clones, around four fifths being singletons. V is TRBV5-6 and J is TRBJ1-5; D ambiguous. Sequencing input: PBMCs or T cells enriched from blood (not recorded which). The TCR comes from a woman aged 40-49 years who had been exposed to COVID-19. CDR3 DNA sequence: TGTGCCAGCAGCGGAGCGGAGAATCAGCCCCAGCATTTT. Translation: CASSGAENQPQHF.